This T cell receptor (beta chain) appears in the sequencing data of a study of T-cell reconstitution after alpha-beta-depleted transplantation in children. V was cut by 8 bases and J by 4 bases, with 11 bases left in between. CDR3 size: 11 residues. Germline CDR1 reads GTSNPN; CDR2 reads SVGIG (reference sequence). Preparation of the TCRbeta library involved a method that used unique molecular identifiers. In TCRdb, the PCR reads were re-called with MiXCR into one record per CDR3 protein. Here the sample spans fewer than 250,000 distinct CDR3 sequences, 17% being singletons. The sequence was obtained from a male patient between 2 and 9 years old who had a stem cell transplant for acute lymphoblastic leukemia, so the T cells may come from the graft donor. V is TRBV30 and J is TRBJ2-5, with D perhaps TRBD2 (6 bases). Sequencing used PBMCs, mostly from graft donor cells, obtained 360 days after TCRalphabeta/CD19-depleted stem cell transplant. The CDR3 reads CARGFGETQYF. CDR3 coding DNA: TGTGCCCGGGGGTTCGGAGAGACCCAGTACTTC.